The TCR beta chain described here comes from a study of blood T cell repertoires in COVID-19. Across the whole study: Sites in the United States, Italy and Spain provided acute and convalescent COVID-19 samples. PBMCs, B-cell-depleted T cells, or T cells were the source of the cDNA or gDNA that made up the material.

Germline V gives CDR1 LGHDT, CDR2 YNNKEL (reference sequence). CDR3 size: 14 residues. The germline V and J ends were trimmed by 7 bases and 1 base, with 13 bases remaining between them. Participants came from about two dozen US areas, aged about 18 to 100 years. Methods used by the authors: Using reference gene primer amplification, nucleated cell counts were estimated. Measured with immunoSEQ multiplex PCR; TCRdb has only the in-frame clones, and not every one. The V and J calls and clone size are taken from that table; D and trimming were inferred from the DNA. The data contain fewer than 350,000 clones, more than 75% of them singletons.

The sample was PBMCs or T cells enriched from blood (not recorded which). The J gene is TRBJ1-1, the V gene TRBV3-1 (or the pseudogene TRBV3-2), with D unresolved. This TCR derives from a middle-aged woman with acute COVID-19. CDR3 region: CASTPGLANTEAFF. DNA for the CDR3: TGTGCCAGCACCCCGGGGTTGGCGAACACTGAAGCTTTCTTT.